The T cell receptor beta chain under discussion was sequenced for a study of post-analysis software for immune sequencing data. Study findings and constraints: Higher frequency in patients than in controls was seen for roughly five TRBV segments, with TRBV5-6, TRBV5-1 and TRBV20-1 among them.

Unique-molecular-identifier-tagged TCR beta cDNA libraries were used. TCRdb called the PCR reads again in MiXCR, with one record for every CDR3 protein. The repertoire holds about 460,000 distinct CDR3 sequences, with less than 45% as singletons. Per the germline V gene, CDR1 is DFQATT and CDR2 is SNEGSKA (reference sequence). Trimming took off 5 bases at V and 3 bases at J, with 18 bases between the two ends. CDR3 length: 15 residues. In its sample, this clonotype was seen a few times. Its antigen remains unknown. This chain links TRBV20-1 with TRBJ2-3; a weak D match, TRBD2 (6 bases). The sequenced sample was blood. The receptor was derived from a girl aged 5-17 years with multiple sclerosis. The CDR3 bases are TGCAGTGCTGGGGGTGGGACGGGAGAGACAGATACGCAGTATTTT. It codes for CSAGGGTGETDTQYF.